Here is one T cell receptor (beta chain) with its context. This sample stems from a study of technical replicates of blood from a few donors. Generated by immunoSEQ multiplex PCR, the TCRdb table keeps only in-frame clones and is missing some. The profile shows around 60,000 clones, 65% to 90% of them singletons. Trimming took 5 bases from V and 5 from J, leaving 15 bases between them. This CDR3 has 14 residues. The V gene's germline CDR1 is SGHTA and CDR2 FQGNSA. The rearrangement uses TRBV7-2 and TRBJ2-5; no firm D call. The TCR originated in a human donor in good health. Some clones in this sample may be carry-over from other donors' samples. Sequenced material: PBMCs. The CDR3 region has the DNA TGTGCCAGCAGCCCCAACCTAGTTTCCGAGACCCAGTACTTC. Protein sequence: CASSPNLVSETQYF.